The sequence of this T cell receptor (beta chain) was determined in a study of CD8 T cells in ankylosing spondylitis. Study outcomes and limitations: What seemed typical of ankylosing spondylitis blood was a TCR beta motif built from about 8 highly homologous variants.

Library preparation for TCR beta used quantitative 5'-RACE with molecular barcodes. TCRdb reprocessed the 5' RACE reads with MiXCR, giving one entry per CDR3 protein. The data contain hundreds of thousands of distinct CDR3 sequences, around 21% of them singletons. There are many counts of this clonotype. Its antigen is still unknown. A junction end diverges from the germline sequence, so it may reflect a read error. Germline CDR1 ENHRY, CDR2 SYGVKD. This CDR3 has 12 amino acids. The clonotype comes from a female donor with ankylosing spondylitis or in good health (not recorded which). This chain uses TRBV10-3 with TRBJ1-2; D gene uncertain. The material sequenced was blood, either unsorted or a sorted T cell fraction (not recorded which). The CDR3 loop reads CASRPDLYDYTF. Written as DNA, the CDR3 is TGTGCCTCCAGGCCGGACCTCTATGACTACACCTTC.